Sequencing of this T cell receptor (beta chain) was carried out in a study of CD8 T cells in ankylosing spondylitis. Overall study findings and caveats: In reactive arthritis synovial fluid and blood, some motif variants had been reported before. One TCR beta motif, made up of under ten highly homologous variants, appeared characteristic of ankylosing spondylitis blood.

This clonotype was detected only a few times. Its antigen is not known. Trimming shortened V by 2 bases and J by 1 base, and 8 bases separated the two germline ends. This CDR3 contains 15 residues. Germline CDR1 reads LGHNA; CDR2 reads YNFKEQ. Generation of TCR beta libraries employed quantitative 5'-RACE incorporating molecular barcodes. MiXCR, applied by TCRdb to the 5' RACE reads, yields one record per CDR3 protein. The profile shows about 340,000 distinct CDR3 sequences, roughly 8% of them singletons. The sample consisted of blood, either unsorted or a sorted T cell fraction (not recorded which). This sequence joins TRBV4-2 and TRBJ2-2; no clear D. This receptor was taken from a male donor with ankylosing spondylitis. CDR3 in DNA: TGTGCCAGCAGCCAACCCACCTTGAACACCGGGGAGCTGTTTTTT. The encoded protein is CASSQPTLNTGELFF.